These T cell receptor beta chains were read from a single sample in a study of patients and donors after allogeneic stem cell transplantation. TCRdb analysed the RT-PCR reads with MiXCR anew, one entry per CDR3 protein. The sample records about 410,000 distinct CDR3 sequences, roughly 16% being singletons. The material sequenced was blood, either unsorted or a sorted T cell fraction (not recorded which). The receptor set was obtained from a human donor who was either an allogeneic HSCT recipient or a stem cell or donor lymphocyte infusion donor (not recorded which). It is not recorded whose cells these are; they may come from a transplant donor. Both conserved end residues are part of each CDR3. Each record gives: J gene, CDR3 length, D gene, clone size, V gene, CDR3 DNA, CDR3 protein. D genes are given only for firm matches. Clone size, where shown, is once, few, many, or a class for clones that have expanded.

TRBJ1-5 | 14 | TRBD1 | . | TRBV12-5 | TGTGCTAGTGGTTTAGGGACAGGGGGACAGCCCCAGCATTTT | CASGLGTGGQPQHF
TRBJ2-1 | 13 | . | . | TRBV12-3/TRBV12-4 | TGTGCCAGCAGTTTAACAACAGCCAATGAGCAGTTCTTC | CASSLTTANEQFF
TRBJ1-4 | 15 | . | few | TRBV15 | TGTGCCACCAGCAGAGTTGCAGGGCAAAATGAAAAACTGTTTTTT | CATSRVAGQNEKLFF
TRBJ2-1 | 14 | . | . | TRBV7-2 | TGTGCCAGCAGCTTATCCCCCACCAGTTGGGTGCAGTTCTTC | CASSLSPTSWVQFF
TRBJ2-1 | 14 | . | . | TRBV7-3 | TGTGCCAGCAGCAATCCTGGCGGGTACAATGAGCAGTTCTTC | CASSNPGGYNEQFF
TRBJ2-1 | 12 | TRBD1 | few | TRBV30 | TGTGCCTGGAGTGGAGGGGGCTGGGAGCAGTTCTTC | CAWSGGGWEQFF
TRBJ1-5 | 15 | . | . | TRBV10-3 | TGTGCCATCAGTGAGGTGGAAGGATCCCCTCAGCCCCAGCATTTT | CAISEVEGSPQPQHF
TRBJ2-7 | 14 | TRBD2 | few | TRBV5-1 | TGCGCCAGCAGCGGACTAGCATATATCTACGAGCAGTACTTC | CASSGLAYIYEQYF
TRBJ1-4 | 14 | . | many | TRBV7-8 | TGTGCCAGCAGCTTTCTGGAGGCACATGAAAAACTGTTTTTT | CASSFLEAHEKLFF
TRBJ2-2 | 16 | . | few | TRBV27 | TGTGCCAGCACCCAGGTTGAGGGACGGCCCCCCGGGGAGCTGTTTTTT | CASTQVEGRPPGELFF
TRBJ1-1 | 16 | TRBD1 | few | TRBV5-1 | TGCGCCAGCAGCTTTCGGACAGGGGATCGGAACACTGAAGCTTTCTTT | CASSFRTGDRNTEAFF
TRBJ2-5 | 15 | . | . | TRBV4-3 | TGCGCCAGCAGCCAAGGGGGCGAAATACAAGAGACCCAGTACTTC | CASSQGGEIQETQYF
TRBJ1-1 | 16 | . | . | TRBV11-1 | TGTGCCAGCAGCTTAGCAGAGTACACCCTGAACACTGAAGCTTTCTTT | CASSLAEYTLNTEAFF
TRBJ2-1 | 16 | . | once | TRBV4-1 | TGCGCCAGCAGCCAAGTCTCCAGGACAAAAGGGTATGAGCAGTTCTTC | CASSQVSRTKGYEQFF
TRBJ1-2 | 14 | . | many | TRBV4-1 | TGCGCCAGCAGCCAAGTTGGGGTCTACTATGGCTACACCTTC | CASSQVGVYYGYTF
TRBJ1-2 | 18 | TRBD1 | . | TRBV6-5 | TGTGCCAGCAGTTACTTACGGACGGACAGGGAAACTAACTATGGCTACACCTTC | CASSYLRTDRETNYGYTF
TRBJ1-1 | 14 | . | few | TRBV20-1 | TGCAGTGCTAGAGAAGGGACGGTGGGGACTGAAGCTTTCTTT | CSAREGTVGTEAFF
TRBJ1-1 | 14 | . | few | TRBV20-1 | TGCAGTGCTAGAGATCACAGGATGAACACTGAAGCTTTCTTT | CSARDHRMNTEAFF
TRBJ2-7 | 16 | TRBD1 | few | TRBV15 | TGTGCCACCAGCAGAGGACAGGGGGCGCGGACCTACGAGCAGTACTTC | CATSRGQGARTYEQYF
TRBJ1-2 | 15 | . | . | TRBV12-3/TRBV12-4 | TGTGCCACCGGATTCGCGGACATCCTTAACTATGGCTACACCTTC | CATGFADILNYGYTF
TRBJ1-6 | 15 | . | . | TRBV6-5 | TGTGCCAGCAGTTACTCGAGCATATATAATTCACCCCTCCACTTT | CASSYSSIYNSPLHF
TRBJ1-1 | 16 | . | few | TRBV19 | TGTGCCAGTAGTGGCGGACAACTAGGCATGAACACTGAAGCTTTCTTT | CASSGGQLGMNTEAFF
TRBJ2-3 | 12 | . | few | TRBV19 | TGTGCCAGTAGTACGCCCTCGGATACGCAGTATTTT | CASSTPSDTQYF
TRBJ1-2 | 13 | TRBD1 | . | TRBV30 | TGTGCCTGGAGCCCCACAGGGGACTATGGCTACACCTTC | CAWSPTGDYGYTF
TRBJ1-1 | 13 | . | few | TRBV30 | TGTGCCTGGGGGAGAGGGTTGGACACTGAAGCTTTCTTT | CAWGRGLDTEAFF
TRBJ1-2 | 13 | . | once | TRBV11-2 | TGTGCCAGCAGCTTAGAGCGGGAGACAGCTACCCAGTTC | CASSLERETATQF
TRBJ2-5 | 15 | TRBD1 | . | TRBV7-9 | TGTGCCAGCAGCTTATTGGGACAGGGAGGGGAGACCCAGTACTTC | CASSLLGQGGETQYF
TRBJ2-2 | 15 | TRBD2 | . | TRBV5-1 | TGCGCCAGCAGCCATACTAGCGGTAACACCGGGGAGCTGTTTTTT | CASSHTSGNTGELFF